These 17 T cell receptor beta chains were all obtained from the same sample, sequenced in a study of a mutant IDH1 vaccine in newly diagnosed glioma. Noted time point: baseline, week 1 (first vaccination visit). Treatment here: pre-vaccination baseline after standard-of-care therapy. Repertoires were generated with immunoSEQ multiplex PCR, while TCRdb's copy carries only in-frame clones and drops some. The profile shows some 68,000 clones, 79% of them singletons. This specimen consisted of PBMCs, obtained from a glioma patient treated with radiotherapy, temozolomide or both. Source of these receptors: a man between 45 and 60 years old with glioma.

The chain is built from TRBV27 and TRBJ2-5, with 12 positions matching TRBD1. The CDR3 extends over 15 amino acids. V was pared by 4 bases and J by 5 bases, with 5 bases of the junction left unmatched. Germline V lookup: CDR1 MNHEY, CDR2 SMNVEV (reference sequence). CDR3 sequence (DNA): TGTGCCAGCAGTTCCGGGACAGGGGGCCGGGAGACCCAGTACTTC. As protein: CASSSGTGGRETQYF.

This clone was detected once. The chain has TRBV10-3 and TRBJ2-1; D is unclear. Trimming took off 0 bases at V and 7 bases at J, with 7 bases between the two ends. Per the germline V gene, CDR1 is ENHRY and CDR2 is SYGVKD. The CDR3 covers 13 residues. This CDR3 is CAISESYSNEQFF. In nucleotides, the CDR3 is TGTGCCATCAGTGAGTCGTATAGTAATGAGCAGTTCTTC.

The genes are TRBV29-1 and TRBJ2-1, with 8 positions matching TRBD2. Germline CDR1 reads SQVTM; CDR2 reads ANQGSEA. This CDR3 is 15 amino acids long. V shed 4 bases, J shed 5 bases, and the junction held 10 bases outside the gene matches. The CDR3 is CSVANLAGGHNEQFF. The CDR3 nucleotides are TGCAGCGTTGCGAATCTGGCGGGGGGCCACAATGAGCAGTTCTTC.

The chain couples TRBV19 to TRBJ1-5; no firm D call. The CDR3 runs to 15 residues. Trimming pared 9 bases from V and 0 bases from J, leaving 15 bases between. Looked up from germline, CDR1 is LNHDA and CDR2 is SQIVND (reference sequence). This CDR3 is CASHNRQISNQPQHF. The DNA of the CDR3 is TGTGCCAGCCACAACCGCCAAATTAGCAATCAGCCCCAGCATTTT.

The rearrangement uses TRBV5-1 and TRBJ2-5; 9 nucleotides match TRBD1. The junction had 13 bases not matched to a gene; V was cut back by 6 bases and J by 4 bases. Germline V CDR1 and CDR2: SGHRS, YFSETQ. This CDR3 region has 16 residues. The CDR3 coding sequence is TGCGCCAGCACCGAGCAGGGGTACAGGGGGCGAGAGACCCAGTACTTC. Protein product: CASTEQGYRGRETQYF.

The V gene is TRBV6-5, the J gene TRBJ1-1; D is perhaps TRBD1 (5 bases). Trimming stripped 5 bases from V and 4 bases from J, with 14 bases between. The germline gives CDR1 MNHEY, CDR2 SVGAGI. There are 14 residues in the CDR3. CDR3 coding DNA: TGTGCCAGCAGTCGGGGGATCCCCGGCACTGAAGCTTTCTTT. Protein product: CASSRGIPGTEAFF.

This chain joins TRBV18 and TRBJ2-2; D remains unclear. This CDR3 comprises 14 residues. The V end was cut by 5 bases, the J end by 1 base, with 8 bases between. CDR1 and CDR2 from the germline V gene are KGHSH and LQKENI. CDR3 DNA: TGTGCCAGCTCAAGGACGGGGAACACCGGGGAGCTGTTTTTT. Protein product: CASSRTGNTGELFF.

This chain joins TRBV6-4 and TRBJ2-2, with 10 bases aligning to TRBD2. Germline V gene sequence: CDR1 MRHNA, CDR2 SNTAGT. V gave up 4 bases and J gave up 4 bases; unmatched junction bases: 6. This CDR3 is 16 amino acids long. The CDR3: CASSARSGGTTGELFF. In nucleotides, the CDR3 is TGTGCCAGCAGTGCCCGTAGCGGGGGGACCACCGGGGAGCTGTTTTTT.

The CDR3 DNA reads TGTGCCAGGGGACAGGCTGCCATTCAGTACTTC. Its translation: CARGQAAIQYF. V usage is TRBV6-5 and J usage is TRBJ2-4; TRBD1 agrees at 8 bases. The V gene end was trimmed by 9 bases and the J gene end by 9 bases; junction bases not matched to a gene: 4. This CDR3 region has 11 residues. Per germline, CDR1 MNHEY and CDR2 SVGAGI.

The chain combines TRBV5-6 with TRBJ1-6, with D possibly matching TRBD1 (5 bases). The length of the CDR3 is 16 residues. V gave up 4 bases and J gave up 6 bases, with 17 bases separating them. The V gene's germline CDR1 is SGHDT and CDR2 YYEEEE. CDR3 protein: CASSGLRDERNSPLHF. CDR3 coding DNA: TGTGCCAGCAGCGGACTACGGGACGAACGTAATTCACCCCTCCACTTT.

This chain connects TRBV11-2 to TRBJ2-3; TRBD2 might be the D (6 bases). V gave up 5 bases and J gave up 2 bases, with 14 bases separating them. CDR1 SGHAT and CDR2 FQNNGV come from the germline V gene. CDR3 length equals 15 residues. In DNA form, the CDR3 reads TGTGCCAGCAGCCCTCCTGGGACTTACACAGATACGCAGTATTTT. As protein: CASSPPGTYTDTQYF.

The genes are TRBV11-3 and TRBJ2-3; D not resolved. Germline CDR1 SGHNT, CDR2 YENEEA. This CDR3 spans 12 amino acids. Deletions cut 3 bases from V and 6 bases from J, with 7 bases between. The CDR3 loop reads CASSFGSDTQYF. CDR3 sequence (DNA): TGTGCCAGCAGCTTTGGGTCGGATACGCAGTATTTT.

V is TRBV6-5 and J is TRBJ2-7; the D gene is possibly TRBD2 (5 bases). This CDR3 contains 13 residues. Trimming left V 5 bases short and J 1 base short, with 9 bases between. Looked up from germline, CDR1 is MNHEY and CDR2 is SVGAGI. The DNA of the CDR3 is TGTGCCAGCAGTCGGACGGGATCCTACGAGCAGTACTTC. Amino acid sequence: CASSRTGSYEQYF.

This chain uses TRBV11-1 with TRBJ2-1; TRBD2 might be the D (6 bases). CDR1 is SGHAT, CDR2 FQDESV, per germline (reference sequence). Trimming removed 4 bases at V and 14 bases at J, with 18 bases between. The CDR3 spans 13 residues. In DNA form, the CDR3 reads TGTGCCAGCAGCTCCACTCCCCGGGGGTGGGAGTTCTTC. It specifies CASSSTPRGWEFF.

In this sample, this clone turned up once. This CDR3 reads CSFRQETQYF. DNA of the CDR3: TGCAGCTTTAGACAGGAGACCCAGTACTTC. The chain employs TRBV29-1 and TRBJ2-5, with D tentatively TRBD1 (5 bases). Germline CDR1 reads SQVTM; CDR2 reads ANQGSEA. The CDR3 has 10 residues. V was pared by 8 bases and J by 5 bases, with 9 bases between.

V and J are TRBV7-3 and TRBJ2-3, with unresolved D. Per the germline V gene, CDR1 is SGHTA and CDR2 is FQGTGA. V was pared by 3 bases and J by 1 base, with 8 bases between. The CDR3 loop spans 14 amino acids. CDR3 amino acids: CASSFRPGTDTQYF. CDR3 in DNA: TGTGCCAGCAGCTTTCGTCCTGGCACAGATACGCAGTATTTT.

The chain employs TRBV9 and TRBJ1-6; D may be TRBD1 (5 bases). The CDR3 totals 15 residues. Germline loops: CDR1 SGDLS, CDR2 YYNGEE. The ends were cut back, 3 bases at V and 8 bases at J, with 15 bases in the middle. DNA of the CDR3: TGTGCCAGCAGCGGGGGGGGGACCGGGCATTCACCCCTCCACTTT. Translating it yields CASSGGGTGHSPLHF. The whole variable domain, filled in from reference TRBV9 and TRBJ1-6, reads DSGVTQTPKHLITATGQRVTLRCSPRSGDLSVYWYQQSLDQGLQFLIQYYNGEERAKGNILERFSAQQFPDLHSELNLSSLELGDSALYFCASSGGGTGHSPLHFGNGTRLTVT.